Listed below are T cell receptor beta chains from one sample, sequenced in a study of monozygotic twins with inflammatory bowel disease. TCRdb derives one entry per CDR3 protein from the 5' RACE reads, leaving out DNA. The sample has fewer than 550,000 distinct CDR3 sequences, and its top ten clones hold roughly 2.5%. The sample was blood. Receptor source: a human donor with ulcerative colitis or Crohn's disease, or a healthy co-twin of an affected twin (not recorded which). Each CDR3 is given with its conserved first and last residue.

j_call,v_call,cdr3_aa
TRBJ1-5,TRBV5-7,CASSFATGSQLQHF
TRBJ1-1,TRBV7-3,CASSSVANTEAFF
TRBJ2-7,TRBV27,CASSSDRDGSYEQYF
TRBJ1-1,TRBV5-4,CASSLAGTVTRDTEAFF
TRBJ1-1,TRBV28,CASSLYGTEAFF
TRBJ2-1,TRBV6-6,CASSYSDNEQFF
TRBJ2-2,TRBV20-1,CSARDAASGTPTGELFF
TRBJ2-7,TRBV20-1,CSANLDRGYEQYF
TRBJ1-1,TRBV18,CASSTTDRNTEAFF
TRBJ2-3,TRBV7-9,CASSPGQIKADTQYF
TRBJ1-1,TRBV20-1,CSARDPTGRVGNTEAFF
TRBJ1-2,TRBV6-1,CASTLQAGSNYGYTF
TRBJ2-5,TRBV4-3,CASSRQQGGETQYF
TRBJ1-4,TRBV20-1,CSARAGVTDEKLFF
TRBJ1-1,TRBV29-1,CSVRTGENTEAFF
TRBJ1-5,TRBV20-1,CSARVGASDQPQHF
TRBJ2-1,TRBV6-1,CASIPSGSAYNEQFF
TRBJ1-4,TRBV11-1,CASSLVRGVVVANEKLFF
TRBJ2-7,TRBV20-1,CSARGVSGDYEQYF
TRBJ2-3,TRBV7-9,CAGSPTTSDTQYF
TRBJ1-1,TRBV12-3/TRBV12-4,CASSVTQTGRTEAFF
TRBJ1-4,TRBV14,CASSQSPGTGGYATNEKLFF
TRBJ2-5,TRBV5-6,CASSSGLVKETQYF
TRBJ2-7,TRBV21-1,CASSRDRGPYEQYF
TRBJ1-1,TRBV7-2,CASSPTVSTEAFF
TRBJ1-2,TRBV28,CASGVGSVYGYTF
TRBJ2-7,TRBV7-2,CASSPTSFYEQYF
TRBJ1-5,TRBV5-1,CASSLAGTANQPQHF